This entry lists 32 T cell receptor beta chains sequenced from one sample in a study of CD8 T cells in ankylosing spondylitis. MiXCR, applied by TCRdb to the 5' RACE reads, yields one record per CDR3 protein. Here the sample spans some 130,000 distinct CDR3 sequences, 7% to 10% being singletons. The specimen was synovial fluid, either unsorted or a sorted T cell fraction (not recorded which). The receptor source for this set is a male donor with ankylosing spondylitis.

This clonotype was picked up many times. V gene TRBV7-6 combines with J gene TRBJ1-3, with 9 bases identical to TRBD1. The CDR3 totals 15 residues. Unmatched junction bases numbered 9, after V lost 5 bases and J lost 7 bases. Germline values: CDR1 SGHVS, CDR2 FNYEAQ. CDR3 in amino acids: CASSPRDRVRNTIYF. Written as DNA, the CDR3 is TGTGCCAGCAGCCCACGGGACAGGGTGCGGAACACCATATATTTT. Full variable domain (remainder filled in from reference TRBV7-6 and TRBJ1-3): GAGVSQSPRYKVTKRGQDVALRCDPISGHVSLYWYRQALGQGPEFLTYFNYEAQQDKSGLPNDRFSAERPEGSISTLTIQRTEQRDSAMYRCASSPRDRVRNTIYFGEGSWLTVV.

The rearrangement uses TRBV12-3 or TRBV12-4 and TRBJ2-3; D gene ambiguous. Trimming removed 8 bases from V and 2 bases from J, with 17 bases in between. CDR3 length: 15 amino acids. The CDR3 loop reads CASCAHKLYTDTQYF. CDR3 DNA: TGTGCCAGCTGCGCACACAAACTATACACAGATACGCAGTATTTT.

The sample holds a few counts of this clonotype. The gene calls are TRBV6-6 and TRBJ2-7, with D possibly TRBD2 on 5 matching bases. Germline values: CDR1 MNHNY, CDR2 SVGAGI (reference sequence). V shed 10 bases and J shed 3 bases, with 10 bases lying between them. The CDR3 length is 11 residues. The CDR3 region is CATKRDYEQYF. CDR3 DNA: TGTGCCACGAAACGGGACTACGAGCAGTACTTC.

This clonotype was observed many times. The chain carries TRBV7-9 and TRBJ1-4; D gene ambiguous. The V and J ends lost 1 base and 10 bases respectively, with 13 bases between them. Germline CDR1 reads SEHNR; CDR2 reads FQNEAQ (reference sequence). This CDR3 region has 14 residues. CDR3 in amino acids: CASSLVPPRGKLFF. Here the CDR3 DNA reads TGTGCCAGCAGCTTAGTCCCCCCCCGAGGAAAACTGTTTTTT.

This clonotype has a handful of counts. The V call is TRBV20-1, the J call TRBJ1-1; 7 positions match TRBD1. V trimming: 6 bases; J trimming: 10 bases; junction bases outside the gene matches: 14. Germline CDR1 reads DFQATT; CDR2 reads SNEGSKA (reference sequence). The CDR3 is made up of 13 amino acids. The CDR3 is CSAHRSRQGGAFF. CDR3 nucleotide sequence: TGCAGTGCCCATAGATCTCGACAGGGCGGAGCTTTCTTT.

In its sample, this clonotype was seen a few times. The rearrangement links TRBV7-9 to TRBJ2-1; TRBD2 agrees at 8 bases. The CDR3 sequence is 16 residues long. Germline CDR1 is SEHNR and CDR2 is FQNEAQ (reference sequence). Trimming at V came to 7 bases and at J to 3 bases, leaving 11 bases not matched to a gene. The CDR3 region is CASKFALREDYNEQFF. In DNA form, the CDR3 reads TGTGCCAGCAAATTCGCTTTGCGGGAGGACTACAATGAGCAGTTCTTC.

The CDR3: CASSYSRLPNYGYTF. CDR3 in DNA: TGTGCCAGCAGTTACTCTCGACTTCCTAACTATGGCTACACCTTC. The chain employs TRBV6-2 or TRBV6-3 and TRBJ1-2; no reliable D call. This CDR3 is built from 15 residues. The germline V and J ends were trimmed by 0 bases and 0 bases, with 8 bases remaining between them. The V gene's germline CDR1 is MNHEY and CDR2 SVGEGT.

This clonotype was seen many times. A read error may account for a junction end that differs from germline. The gene calls are TRBV7-9 and TRBJ1-3; D gene ambiguous. The CDR3 runs 13 residues. CDR1 SEHNR and CDR2 FQNEAQ come from the germline V gene (reference sequence). The DNA for the CDR3 is TGTGCCAGCAGCTTAGATGGTGGAGACACCATATATTTT. Translated: CASSLDGGDTIYF.

V is TRBV29-1 and J is TRBJ1-1, with no clear D. The V end lost 1 base, the J end lost 0 bases, and 9 bases lay between the germline ends. Germline assignment: CDR1 SQVTM and CDR2 ANQGSEA. The CDR3 is 14 amino acids. CDR3 region: CSVEVAVMNTEAFF. The DNA for the CDR3 is TGCAGCGTTGAAGTAGCCGTTATGAACACTGAAGCTTTCTTT.

This clonotype was detected ten times or more. CDR3 in amino acids: CASSYPKTSAGANVLTF. CDR3 nucleotide sequence: TGTGCCAGCAGTTACCCTAAAACTAGCGCTGGGGCCAACGTCCTGACTTTC. V and J are TRBV6-5 and TRBJ2-6, with 7 bases matching TRBD2. The CDR3 spans 17 residues. Germline values: CDR1 MNHEY, CDR2 SVGAGI. V dropped 2 bases and J dropped 2; count of bases not matched to a gene: 6.

This clonotype has only a few counts. The V and J genes are TRBV7-6 and TRBJ2-5; 10 nucleotides match TRBD2. The V gene end was trimmed by 5 bases and the J gene end by 4 bases; junction bases not matched to a gene: 10. CDR1 and CDR2 from the germline V gene are SGHVS and FNYEAQ. CDR3 length: 16 amino acids. The CDR3 protein is CASSPLGLAGVETQYF. CDR3 in DNA: TGTGCCAGCAGCCCCCTTGGGCTAGCGGGGGTAGAGACCCAGTACTTC.

The chain uses TRBV6-5 and TRBJ1-2; D may be TRBD1 (5 bases). CDR1 and CDR2 from the germline V gene are MNHEY and SVGAGI. V was pared by 1 base and J by 4 bases, with 13 bases between. The CDR3 consists of 15 residues. This CDR3 reads CASSYYQTAFYGYTF. The DNA for the CDR3 is TGTGCCAGCAGTTACTATCAGACAGCGTTCTATGGCTACACCTTC.

This clonotype has a count of ten or more. The chain couples TRBV5-1 to TRBJ2-2, with D possibly being TRBD1 (5 bases). Germline values: CDR1 SGHRS, CDR2 YFSETQ. This CDR3 is 14 amino acids long. Trimming removed 4 bases at V and 1 base at J, with 8 bases between. The CDR3 DNA reads TGCGCCAGCAGCCAAGGACAGAACACCGGGGAGCTGTTTTTT. Its protein product is CASSQGQNTGELFF.

The sample holds many counts of this clonotype. The CDR3 loop reads CASRTPFWDNEQFF. The DNA for the CDR3 is TGTGCCAGCAGGACACCGTTTTGGGACAATGAGCAGTTCTTC. The rearrangement joins TRBV6-1 to TRBJ2-1; D is unresolved. The germline V gene encodes CDR1 MNHNS and CDR2 SASEGT. CDR3 length: 14 amino acids. V was pared by 6 bases and J by 5 bases, with 14 bases between.

This clonotype showed up many times. The chain uses TRBV5-1 and TRBJ2-1, with TRBD2 matching 15 bases. There are 19 residues in the CDR3. V trimming: 3 bases; J trimming: 0 bases; junction bases outside the gene matches: 7. The V gene's germline CDR1 is SGHRS and CDR2 YFSETQ. The CDR3 DNA reads TGCGCCAGCAGCTACGGACTAGCGGGAGGGCGGAGCTCCTACAATGAGCAGTTCTTC. This codes for CASSYGLAGGRSSYNEQFF. Using reference TRBV5-1 and TRBJ2-1 for the parts outside the CDR3, the full variable domain is KAGVTQTPRYLIKTRGQQVTLSCSPISGHRSVSWYQQTPGQGLQFLFEYFSETQRNKGNFPGRFSGRQFSNSRSEMNVSTLELGDSALYLCASSYGLAGGRSSYNEQFFGPGTRLTVL.

This clonotype was observed a handful of times. This CDR3 is CASTWDRSFGYTF. CDR3 coding DNA: TGTGCCAGCACCTGGGACAGGTCTTTCGGCTACACCTTC. The chain couples TRBV6-1 to TRBJ1-2; 8 nucleotides line up with TRBD1. Germline-derived CDR1 and CDR2 are MNHNS and SASEGT. This CDR3 is 13 amino acids long. With V trimmed by 7 bases and J by 8 bases, 9 bases remained unmatched.

The chain recombines TRBV24-1 with TRBJ2-4; D gene uncertain. The V gene's germline CDR1 is KGHDR and CDR2 SFDVKD. V lost 10 bases, J lost 0 bases, and 18 bases lay in between. CDR3 size: 16 residues. CDR3 sequence: CATTDWRVLAKNIQYF. The CDR3 DNA is TGTGCCACTACTGACTGGAGAGTCCTAGCCAAAAACATTCAGTACTTC.

This clonotype was counted between two and nine times. J is TRBJ1-3 and V is TRBV4-1; 7 nucleotides line up with TRBD1. V lost 5 bases to trimming and J lost 3 bases; unmatched junction nucleotides: 10. CDR1 is MGHRA and CDR2 is YSYEKL in the germline V gene. This CDR3 has 16 amino acids. CDR3 coding DNA: TGCGCCAGCAGCGTGTCTGGACAGGAGGTTGGAAACACCATATATTTT. Translating gives CASSVSGQEVGNTIYF.

This sequence joins TRBV27 and TRBJ2-6; 7 nucleotides align to TRBD2. CDR1 and CDR2 from the germline V gene are MNHEY and SMNVEV (reference sequence). CDR3 length equals 17 residues. V lost 7 bases to trimming and J lost 0 bases; unmatched junction nucleotides: 9. CDR3 in DNA: TGTGCCAGCAAAGTCCGGGGACTAAGCTCTGGGGCCAACGTCCTGACTTTC. Protein product: CASKVRGLSSGANVLTF.

This clonotype was seen ten or more times. The chain uses TRBV4-1 and TRBJ1-3, with D unresolved. Germline CDR1 and CDR2: MGHRA and YSYEKL. V was cut by 4 bases and J by 7 bases, with 20 bases left in between. The CDR3 runs 16 residues. The CDR3 DNA follows: TGCGCCAGCAGCCGCGTTGGAGCCTCCGCCGGGAACACCATATATTTT. It specifies CASSRVGASAGNTIYF.

In its sample, this clonotype was seen a few times. This chain connects TRBV7-9 to TRBJ1-2, with D perhaps matching TRBD1 (5 bases). Germline V CDR1 and CDR2: SEHNR, FQNEAQ (reference sequence). This CDR3 has 15 amino acids. Trimming took off 1 base at V and 4 bases at J, with 13 bases between the two ends. DNA of the CDR3: TGTGCCAGCAGCTTAGACCCAGGGATGGGCTATGGCTACACCTTC. Protein sequence: CASSLDPGMGYGYTF.

This clonotype was observed at least ten times. The chain recombines TRBV4-3 with TRBJ1-1; possible D gene TRBD1, 6 bases. V shed 5 bases and J shed 6 bases, with 13 bases lying between them. Germline loops: CDR1 LGHNA, CDR2 YSLEER. This CDR3 is 13 amino acids long. In nucleotides, the CDR3 is TGCGCCAGCAGCGGACAGCGTTGGGCTGAAGCTTTCTTT. This translates into CASSGQRWAEAFF.

Ten or more counts support this clonotype. J is TRBJ1-3 and V is TRBV20-1; no firm D call. V lost 3 bases to trimming and J lost 0 bases, with 9 bases between them. Germline values: CDR1 DFQATT, CDR2 SNEGSKA (reference sequence). This CDR3 is 14 amino acids long. CDR3 coding DNA: TGCAGTGCTAGTGAAGGGCACTCTGGAAACACCATATATTTT. Amino acid sequence: CSASEGHSGNTIYF.

The chain combines TRBV6-1 with TRBJ1-4; D ambiguous. Germline V CDR1 and CDR2: MNHNS, SASEGT. The CDR3 extends over 14 amino acids. The V and J ends lost 6 bases and 5 bases respectively, with 13 bases between them. The CDR3, as DNA: TGTGCCAGCAGCCCCACCGCGGGGAATGAAAAACTGTTTTTT. Translation: CASSPTAGNEKLFF.

The sample holds many counts of this clonotype. J is TRBJ2-3 and V is TRBV12-3 or TRBV12-4; 8 bases are shared with TRBD2. The CDR3 length is 15 residues. The V gene end was trimmed by 3 bases and the J gene end by 4 bases; junction bases not matched to a gene: 6. CDR3 sequence: CASSFTAGAPDTQYF. CDR3 bases: TGTGCCAGCAGTTTTACAGCGGGGGCCCCAGATACGCAGTATTTT.

The genes are TRBV7-8 and TRBJ1-3; 9 nucleotides line up with TRBD1. This CDR3 is 16 amino acids long. Losses at the gene ends were 4 bases for V and 0 bases for J; bases not matched to a gene: 4. Germline V gene sequence: CDR1 SGHVS, CDR2 FQNEAQ. Here the CDR3 DNA reads TGTGCCAGCAGCTCGGACAGGGGACTCTCTGGAAACACCATATATTTT. Residues: CASSSDRGLSGNTIYF.

This clonotype appeared many times. The rearrangement links TRBV29-1 to TRBJ2-3, with no clear D. This CDR3 has 10 amino acids. CDR1 and CDR2 from the germline V gene are SQVTM and ANQGSEA. V was pared by 3 bases and J by 2 bases, with 0 bases between. CDR3 DNA: TGCAGCGTTGACACAGATACGCAGTATTTT. This translates into CSVDTDTQYF.

The genes are TRBV14 and TRBJ2-7; the match to TRBD1 covers 10 bases. This CDR3 has 18 amino acids. The germline CDR1 and CDR2 sequences are SGHDN and FVKESK. J lost 6 bases, V lost 1 base, and 15 bases had no gene match. In nucleotides, the CDR3 is TGTGCCAGCAGCCAAGGGATCGTGATAGACAGGGGGCCCCTCGAGCAGTACTTC. Protein: CASSQGIVIDRGPLEQYF.

This clonotype was observed at least ten times. The chain recombines TRBV20-1 with TRBJ2-3, with a possible D match to TRBD1 (5 bases). V lost 7 bases and J 2 bases, leaving 7 bases between the germline ends. There are 11 residues in the CDR3. Per the germline V gene, CDR1 is DFQATT and CDR2 is SNEGSKA (reference sequence). CDR3 coding DNA: TGCAGTGGACAGTTCACAGATACGCAGTATTTT. Translation: CSGQFTDTQYF.

This clonotype occurred a few times. This chain connects TRBV7-9 to TRBJ2-7; 9 nucleotides line up with TRBD1. Germline-derived CDR1 and CDR2 are SEHNR and FQNEAQ (reference sequence). This CDR3 has 16 amino acids. The junction had 13 bases not matched to a gene; V was cut back by 4 bases and J by 6 bases. DNA for the CDR3: TGTGCCAGCAGCTCTCTCCGGGACAGGGAAGGATCCGAGCAGTACTTC. This codes for CASSSLRDREGSEQYF. The full variable domain, with the rest looked up from reference TRBV7-9 and TRBJ2-7, is DTGVSQNPRHKITKRGQNVTFRCDPISEHNRLYWYRQTLGQGPEFLTYFQNEAQLEKSRLLSDRFSAERPKGSFSTLEIQRTEQGDSAMYLCASSSLRDREGSEQYFGPGTRLTVT.

This clonotype was seen ten or more times. This sequence joins TRBV29-1 and TRBJ1-2; D perhaps matches TRBD1 (5 bases). V was cut by 5 bases and J by 6 bases, with 10 bases left in between. The CDR3 runs to 11 residues. The V gene's germline CDR1 is SQVTM and CDR2 ANQGSEA. The CDR3: CSVLGEDGYTF. The DNA of the CDR3 is TGCAGCGTTTTGGGGGAAGATGGCTACACCTTC.

This clonotype has at least ten counts. This rearrangement joins TRBV7-9 to TRBJ1-1; TRBD1 is a possible D gene (5 bases). With 1 base removed from V and 1 base from J, the gap between germline ends came to 7 bases. The V gene's germline CDR1 is SEHNR and CDR2 FQNEAQ (reference sequence). This CDR3 has 14 amino acids. The CDR3 protein is CASSLGTTNTEAFF. The CDR3 DNA sequence: TGTGCCAGCAGCTTAGGGACAACGAACACTGAAGCTTTCTTT.